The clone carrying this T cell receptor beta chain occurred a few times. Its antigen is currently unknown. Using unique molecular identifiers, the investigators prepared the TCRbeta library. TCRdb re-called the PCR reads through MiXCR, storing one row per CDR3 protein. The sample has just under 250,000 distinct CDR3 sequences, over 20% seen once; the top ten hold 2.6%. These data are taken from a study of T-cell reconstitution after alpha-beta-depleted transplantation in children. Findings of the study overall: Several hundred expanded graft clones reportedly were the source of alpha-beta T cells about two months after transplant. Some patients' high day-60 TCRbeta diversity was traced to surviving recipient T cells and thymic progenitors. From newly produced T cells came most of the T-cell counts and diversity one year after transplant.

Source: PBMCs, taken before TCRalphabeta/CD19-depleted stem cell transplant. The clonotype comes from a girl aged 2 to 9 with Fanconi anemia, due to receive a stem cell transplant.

This CDR3 is CAISELGLAGGPQDTQYF. DNA of the CDR3: TGTGCCATCAGTGAGTTGGGACTAGCGGGGGGGCCGCAAGATACGCAGTATTTT. This chain connects TRBV10-3 to TRBJ2-3; 16 bases are a match to TRBD2. Germline V lookup: CDR1 ENHRY, CDR2 SYGVKD. The CDR3 is 18 residues long. The V segment lost 1 base and the J segment 5 bases; nucleotides outside the gene matches: 6.